A selection of T cell receptor beta chains follows, all from one sample in a study of shared clonotypes between healthy human individuals. Produced via immunoSEQ multiplex PCR; TCRdb's table is partial and in-frame only. The data show roughly 1 million clones, roughly 74% seen once. Specimen: memory CD4+ T cells from PBMCs. The receptors here all came from a man aged 18 to 29 in good health. Some clones in this sample may be carry-over from other donors' samples. The CDR3 runs from the conserved cysteine through the conserved F or W. A D gene is named only where the DNA matches it firmly. Where a row states a size, it is once, few, many or the class of an expanded clone; other rows omit it.

size: -; J: TRBJ2-1; V: TRBV9; D: -; CDR3: CASSAYMNNEQFF; DNA: TGTGCCAGCTCCGCGTATATGAACAATGAGCAGTTCTTC
size: -; J: TRBJ2-7; V: TRBV19; D: -; CDR3: CASSKGTPPYEQYF; DNA: TGTGCCAGTAGTAAAGGGACACCTCCTTACGAGCAGTACTTC
size: -; J: TRBJ1-4; V: TRBV5-1; D: -; CDR3: CASSVTAATNEKLFF; DNA: TGCGCCAGCAGCGTTACAGCTGCAACTAATGAAAAACTGTTTTTT
size: -; J: TRBJ2-2; V: TRBV4-1; D: -; CDR3: CASEGPRRGELFF; DNA: TGCGCCAGTGAGGGGCCCCGTAGGGGGGAGCTGTTTTTT
size: -; J: TRBJ2-7; V: TRBV9; D: TRBD2; CDR3: CASSVDGSGAYEQYF; DNA: TGTGCCAGCAGCGTAGATGGTAGCGGGGCCTACGAGCAGTACTTC
size: -; J: TRBJ1-4; V: TRBV27; D: -; CDR3: CASSREGTGEKLFF; DNA: TGTGCCAGCAGCCGGGAGGGAACCGGGGAAAAACTGTTTTTT
size: -; J: TRBJ1-1; V: TRBV18; D: -; CDR3: CASSAPNTEAFF; DNA: TGTGCCAGCTCAGCTCCGAACACTGAAGCTTTCTTT
size: -; J: TRBJ2-3; V: TRBV30; D: -; CDR3: CAWSLINTQYF; DNA: TGTGCCTGGAGTCTGATTAATACGCAGTATTTT
size: -; J: TRBJ2-1; V: TRBV7-8; D: TRBD2; CDR3: CASLLGASGIYNEQFF; DNA: TGTGCCAGCTTATTAGGGGCTAGCGGGATTTACAATGAGCAGTTCTTC
size: -; J: TRBJ2-1; V: TRBV5-1; D: TRBD1; CDR3: CASSSNAGQGNNEQFF; DNA: TGCGCCAGCAGCTCCAATGCGGGACAGGGTAATAATGAGCAGTTCTTC
size: -; J: TRBJ1-5; V: TRBV7-8; D: -; CDR3: CASSLGRGDNQPQHF; DNA: TGTGCCAGCAGCTTAGGGCGAGGGGACAATCAGCCCCAGCATTTT
size: -; J: TRBJ2-6; V: TRBV5-1; D: TRBD2; CDR3: CASSLAAGGPGANVLTF; DNA: TGCGCCAGCAGCTTGGCGGCGGGAGGGCCGGGGGCCAACGTCCTGACTTTC
size: -; J: TRBJ1-1; V: TRBV10-3; D: -; CDR3: CAIRRPEDRSEAFF; DNA: TGTGCCATCAGGAGGCCGGAGGATAGATCTGAAGCTTTCTTT
size: once; J: TRBJ2-3; V: TRBV7-9; D: TRBD2; CDR3: CASSPPFFSREPDTQYF; DNA: TGTGCCAGCAGCCCCCCCTTTTTTTCGCGGGAGCCAGATACGCAGTATTTT
size: -; J: TRBJ1-1; V: TRBV5-1; D: TRBD1; CDR3: CASSLRFQGDTEAFF; DNA: TGCGCCAGCAGCTTGCGGTTCCAGGGGGACACTGAAGCTTTCTTT
size: few; J: TRBJ1-1; V: TRBV29-1; D: -; CDR3: CSVVGNTEAFF; DNA: TGCAGCGTTGTGGGGAACACTGAAGCTTTCTTT
size: -; J: TRBJ2-3; V: TRBV29-1; D: TRBD2; CDR3: CSVGVPLLGLAGGGNTQYF; DNA: TGCAGCGTTGGCGTCCCCTTACTGGGACTAGCGGGAGGCGGGAATACGCAGTATTTT
size: -; J: TRBJ2-3; V: TRBV7-3; D: -; CDR3: CASSLRALEGTQYF; DNA: TGTGCCAGCAGCTTAAGAGCACTTGAGGGTACGCAGTATTTT
size: -; J: TRBJ2-2; V: TRBV5-1; D: TRBD1; CDR3: CASSLRTGANTGELFF; DNA: TGCGCCAGCAGCCTACGGACAGGGGCTAACACCGGGGAGCTGTTTTTT
size: -; J: TRBJ1-3; V: TRBV9; D: TRBD1; CDR3: CASSATGTGAGNTIYF; DNA: TGTGCCAGCAGCGCCACCGGGACAGGGGCTGGAAACACCATATATTTT
size: -; J: TRBJ2-4; V: TRBV28; D: TRBD1; CDR3: CASSRQGRNIQYF; DNA: TGTGCCAGCAGTCGACAGGGGAGAAACATTCAGTACTTC
size: -; J: TRBJ1-5; V: TRBV6-5; D: -; CDR3: CASSEGRAGQPQHF; DNA: TGTGCCAGCAGCGAGGGCAGGGCGGGTCAGCCCCAGCATTTT
size: -; J: TRBJ2-2; V: TRBV29-1; D: -; CDR3: CSVGAYSNTGELFF; DNA: TGCAGCGTAGGGGCATACTCAAACACCGGGGAGCTGTTTTTT
size: -; J: TRBJ2-2; V: TRBV28; D: -; CDR3: CASREWGANTGELFF; DNA: TGTGCCAGCAGGGAATGGGGGGCGAACACCGGGGAGCTGTTTTTT
size: -; J: TRBJ1-3; V: TRBV4-1; D: -; CDR3: CASSQDPRWGNTIYF; DNA: TGCGCCAGCAGCCAAGATCCCCGGTGGGGTAACACCATATATTTT
size: -; J: TRBJ2-7; V: TRBV9; D: -; CDR3: CASTDPRGADEQYF; DNA: TGTGCCAGCACCGACCCGAGAGGGGCGGACGAGCAGTACTTC
size: -; J: TRBJ2-2; V: TRBV6-6; D: TRBD2; CDR3: CASIKREDTGELFF; DNA: TGTGCCAGCATCAAGCGGGAGGACACCGGGGAGCTGTTTTTT
size: once; J: TRBJ2-6; V: TRBV28; D: TRBD2; CDR3: CATGYGAGGTSGANVLTF; DNA: TGTGCCACCGGTTATGGGGCGGGAGGAACCTCTGGGGCCAACGTCCTGACTTTC
size: few; J: TRBJ2-3; V: TRBV25-1; D: -; CDR3: CASSQYRDPTDTQYF; DNA: TGTGCCAGCAGTCAATACAGGGACCCCACAGATACGCAGTATTTT
size: -; J: TRBJ2-1; V: TRBV4-2; D: -; CDR3: CASSPLGGNEQFF; DNA: TGTGCCAGCAGCCCCTTAGGGGGCAATGAGCAGTTCTTC
size: -; J: TRBJ2-1; V: TRBV20-1; D: -; CDR3: CSARDPNEQFF; DNA: TGCAGTGCTAGAGATCCAAATGAGCAGTTCTTC
size: few; J: TRBJ1-1; V: TRBV18; D: TRBD1; CDR3: CASSPPGQGGTEAFF; DNA: TGTGCCAGCTCACCACCGGGACAGGGCGGGACTGAAGCTTTCTTT
size: few; J: TRBJ2-6; V: TRBV19; D: -; CDR3: CASSPIDSGANVLTF; DNA: TGTGCCAGTAGTCCAATTGACTCTGGGGCCAACGTCCTGACTTTC
size: -; J: TRBJ2-1; V: TRBV27; D: -; CDR3: CASSWDRSYNEQFF; DNA: TGTGCCAGCAGTTGGGACCGCTCCTACAATGAGCAGTTCTTC
size: -; J: TRBJ2-7; V: TRBV21-1; D: -; CDR3: CASSNTSGSTLSYEQYF; DNA: TGTGCCAGCAGCAATACTAGCGGGAGCACCCTCTCCTACGAGCAGTACTTC
size: few; J: TRBJ2-7; V: TRBV19; D: -; CDR3: CASSPPVGGSYEQYF; DNA: TGTGCCAGTAGTCCCCCGGTTGGGGGATCCTACGAGCAGTACTTC
size: -; J: TRBJ2-2; V: TRBV7-2; D: -; CDR3: CASSSNAGELFF; DNA: TGTGCCAGCAGCTCCAATGCCGGGGAGCTGTTTTTT
size: -; J: TRBJ1-2; V: TRBV4-2; D: TRBD1; CDR3: CASSPHGQGIYGYTF; DNA: TGTGCCAGCAGCCCGCATGGACAGGGGATCTATGGCTACACCTTC
size: -; J: TRBJ1-4; V: TRBV7-2; D: -; CDR3: CASSPNPDNNEKLFF; DNA: TGTGCCAGCAGCCCTAACCCCGACAATAATGAAAAACTGTTTTTT
size: -; J: TRBJ2-7; V: TRBV5-1; D: TRBD2; CDR3: CASSPHWELAGAGNGEQYF; DNA: TGCGCCAGCAGCCCCCATTGGGAGCTAGCGGGAGCCGGCAACGGGGAGCAGTACTTC
size: -; J: TRBJ1-3; V: TRBV6-5; D: -; CDR3: CASSSHSPGSGNTIYF; DNA: TGTGCCAGCAGTTCTCACAGCCCAGGCTCTGGAAACACCATATATTTT
size: -; J: TRBJ2-3; V: TRBV6-1; D: TRBD1; CDR3: CASSPGQGTDTQYF; DNA: TGTGCCAGCAGTCCGGGACAGGGTACAGATACGCAGTATTTT
size: -; J: TRBJ1-2; V: TRBV28; D: TRBD1; CDR3: CASSSYGQEEYGYTF; DNA: TGTGCCAGCAGCTCTTACGGACAGGAGGAGTATGGCTACACCTTC
size: -; J: TRBJ1-5; V: TRBV19; D: TRBD1; CDR3: CASSINRGSLSNQPQHF; DNA: TGTGCCAGTAGTATCAACAGGGGCTCGCTTAGCAATCAGCCCCAGCATTTT